Following are 20 T cell receptor beta chains from one sample sequenced in a study of vaccination effects on CD4 cells after COVID-19. The assay was immunoSEQ multiplex PCR, and TCRdb's table has in-frame clones only and misses some. The sample contains more than 40,000 clones, 65% to 80% of which appear only once. After expansion with viral peptide pools in the ViraFEST assay, antigen-specific CD4+ T cells were sequenced. Culture proceeded for about ten days, and CD4+ T cells were then isolated. According to the study, vaccine recipients showed no prior SARS-CoV-2 infection and negative nucleocapsid antibodies. These receptors lack a known antigen. The sequenced sample was CD4+ T cells from PBMCs cultured with HCoV-NL63 spike peptides, obtained before COVID-19 vaccination. These receptor sequences come from a human donor who received a COVID-19 vaccine.

The CDR3 region is CASSPPGQGPFTGELFF. CDR3 DNA: TGTGCCAGCTCACCCCCGGGACAGGGGCCTTTCACCGGGGAGCTGTTTTTT. This chain connects TRBV18 to TRBJ2-2; TRBD1 matches 10 bases. The ends lost 3 bases at V and 4 bases at J; junction bases unmatched: 8. The CDR3 totals 17 residues. Germline V CDR1 and CDR2: KGHSH, LQKENI. Looking up the rest from reference TRBV18 and TRBJ2-2 gives the full variable domain: NAGVMQNPRHLVRRRGQEARLRCSPMKGHSHVYWYRQLPEEGLKFMVYLQKENIIDESGMPKERFSAEFPKEGPSILRIQQVVRGDSAAYFCASSPPGQGPFTGELFFGEGSRLTVL.

This sequence joins TRBV14 and TRBJ1-1; D is perhaps TRBD1 (6 bases). The CDR3 runs 14 residues. Germline-derived CDR1 and CDR2 are SGHDN and FVKESK. V lost 6 bases and J 1 base, leaving 12 bases between the germline ends. CDR3 residues: CASSPRTANTEAFF. The CDR3, as DNA: TGTGCCAGCAGTCCTAGGACAGCGAACACTGAAGCTTTCTTT.

This chain uses TRBV6-5 with TRBJ2-7; 7 bases are shared with TRBD1. This CDR3 is built from 14 residues. After removal of 8 bases from V and 7 bases from J, the junction contained 14 bases not matched to a gene. Per germline, CDR1 MNHEY and CDR2 SVGAGI. The CDR3 sequence is CASAGDSWMREQYV. The CDR3, as DNA: TGTGCCAGCGCCGGGGACAGCTGGATGAGGGAGCAGTACGTC.

DNA of the CDR3: TGTGCCAGCAGTTTGGCAGGGGGAGGGTATGGCTACACCTTC. Translation gives CASSLAGGGYGYTF. The chain links TRBV6-5 to TRBJ1-2, with TRBD1 matching 7 bases. Germline V gene lookup returns CDR1 MNHEY and CDR2 SVGAGI. J was trimmed by 5 bases and V by 4 bases; bases with no gene match: 7. CDR3 length equals 14 residues.

V is TRBV10-2 and J is TRBJ1-2; weak D call: TRBD1 (5 bases). Trimming stripped 2 bases from V and 2 bases from J, with 15 bases between. The CDR3 spans 16 residues. The germline V gene has CDR1 WSHSY and CDR2 SAAADI. For the CDR3, the DNA is TGCGCCAGCAGTGAGCGGGAGGGCAGGGCAAACTATGGCTACACCTTC. Protein: CASSEREGRANYGYTF.

The chain employs TRBV27 and TRBJ2-2; unclear D gene. Germline V gene lookup returns CDR1 MNHEY and CDR2 SMNVEV (reference sequence). V lost 4 bases and J 1 base, leaving 10 bases between the germline ends. This CDR3 region has 15 residues. DNA of the CDR3: TGTGCCAGCAGTTCCTGGGCAATGAACACCGGGGAGCTGTTTTTT. It encodes CASSSWAMNTGELFF.

CDR3 nucleotide sequence: TGTGCCAGCAGCTTAGGACAGGGTAGCAATCAGCCCCAGCATTTT. This gives the protein CASSLGQGSNQPQHF. The gene calls are TRBV6-5 and TRBJ1-5; 8 nucleotides agree with TRBD1. Looked up from germline, CDR1 is MNHEY and CDR2 is SVGAGI. The CDR3 contains 15 residues. The trim removed 6 bases at V and 0 bases at J, leaving 4 bases unmatched.

The genes are TRBV3-1 (or the pseudogene TRBV3-2) and TRBJ2-7; D call uncertain. Germline V gives CDR1 LGHDT, CDR2 YNNKEL (reference sequence). Between the trimmed V and J ends, which lost 0 bases and 5 bases, there was a span of 2 bases. The length of the CDR3 is 11 residues. CDR3 nucleotide sequence: TGTGCCAGCAGCCAAGATAACGAGCAGTACGTC. It yields the protein CASSQDNEQYV.

This chain uses TRBV7-2 with TRBJ2-2, with 8 positions matching TRBD1. Trimming at V came to 3 bases and at J to 0 bases, leaving 3 bases not matched to a gene. Germline assignment: CDR1 SGHTA and CDR2 FQGNSA. This CDR3 has 16 residues. CDR3 residues: CASSFSDRANTGELFF. CDR3 bases: TGTGCCAGCAGCTTCTCGGACAGGGCGAACACCGGGGAGCTGTTTTTT. The whole variable domain, filled in from reference TRBV7-2 and TRBJ2-2, reads GAGVSQSPSNKVTEKGKDVELRCDPISGHTALYWYRQSLGQGLEFLIYFQGNSAPDKSGLPSDRFSAERTGGSVSTLTIQRTQQEDSAVYLCASSFSDRANTGELFFGEGSRLTVL.

The CDR3 DNA reads TGTGCCAGCAGTGGCGGGGGAACTGAAGCTTTCTTT. Residues: CASSGGGTEAFF. J is TRBJ1-1 and V is TRBV12-3 or TRBV12-4; D is perhaps TRBD1 (5 bases). The CDR3 loop spans 12 amino acids. Trimming took off 5 bases at V and 5 bases at J, with 9 bases between the two ends.

The rearrangement links TRBV5-6 to TRBJ1-5; TRBD1 might be the D (5 bases). Trimming took off 4 bases at V and 3 bases at J, with 14 bases between the two ends. Germline values: CDR1 SGHDT, CDR2 YYEEEE. This CDR3 contains 15 residues. CDR3 coding DNA: TGTGCCAGCAGCCAGATAGGGGAGCCCAATCAGCCCCAGCATTTT. Protein: CASSQIGEPNQPQHF.

The rearrangement joins TRBV6-2 or TRBV6-3 to TRBJ2-4; the D is unclear. Germline V gene sequence: CDR1 MNHEY, CDR2 SVGEGT. V lost 0 bases and J lost 0, with 3 bases in between. This CDR3 has 14 residues. CDR3 coding DNA: TGTGCCAGCAGTTACTCCGGAGCCAAAAACATTCAGTACTTC. Encoded protein: CASSYSGAKNIQYF.

The table lists this clone with a few counts. This rearrangement joins TRBV7-2 to TRBJ1-6; D uncertain. There are 15 residues in the CDR3. Germline V lookup: CDR1 SGHTA, CDR2 FQGNSA. Deletions cut 4 bases from V and 0 bases from J, with 7 bases between. CDR3 in amino acids: CASSSESSYNSPLHF. The CDR3 DNA follows: TGTGCCAGCAGCTCGGAGAGCTCCTATAATTCACCCCTCCACTTT.

This clone was picked up one time. One end of the junction fails to match germline, which may point to a read error. CDR3 sequence reads: CASSQGQGSLAF. In nucleotides, the CDR3 is TGTGCCAGCAGCCAGGGACAGGGGAGTTTGGCCTTC. The chain couples TRBV3-1 (or the pseudogene TRBV3-2) to TRBJ1-2; TRBD1 matches 10 bases. CDR1 and CDR2 (germline): LGHDT, YNNKEL (reference sequence). This CDR3 spans 12 amino acids.

V gene TRBV6-6 combines with J gene TRBJ1-2; weak D call: TRBD1 (6 bases). Trimming removed 8 bases at V and 2 bases at J, with 15 bases between. Germline loops: CDR1 MNHNY, CDR2 SVGAGI (reference sequence). This CDR3 has 14 amino acids. CDR3 sequence (DNA): TGTGCCAGCCAGTCCGGGGGGCAGAACTATGGCTACACCTTC. Translating it yields CASQSGGQNYGYTF.

The CDR3 bases are TGTGCTAGTGCCCCTCAATGGGACAGGCGGGAGACCCAGTACTTC. Amino acids: CASAPQWDRRETQYF. V usage is TRBV12-5 and J usage is TRBJ2-5, with TRBD1 identical over 8 bases. The germline CDR1 and CDR2 sequences are LGHNT and FRNRAP. V trimming: 7 bases; J trimming: 5 bases; junction bases outside the gene matches: 12. This CDR3 has 15 amino acids.

Written as DNA, the CDR3 is TGTGCCAGCAGCTTATCAGTTCAGCAGTTCTTC. Translating it yields CASSLSVQQFF. The chain carries TRBV7-2 and TRBJ2-1; D is undetermined. CDR1 is SGHTA, CDR2 FQGNSA, per germline. This CDR3 is 11 amino acids long. With 2 bases removed from V and 11 bases from J, the gap between germline ends came to 7 bases. Full variable domain (outside the CDR3, taken from reference TRBV7-2 and TRBJ2-1): GAGVSQSPSNKVTEKGKDVELRCDPISGHTALYWYRQSLGQGLEFLIYFQGNSAPDKSGLPSDRFSAERTGGSVSTLTIQRTQQEDSAVYLCASSLSVQQFFGPGTRLTVL.

The V call is TRBV29-1, the J call TRBJ2-5; TRBD2 is a possible D gene (5 bases). Germline CDR1 and CDR2: SQVTM and ANQGSEA. This CDR3 has 14 amino acids. Trimming removed 4 bases at V and 1 base at J, with 13 bases between. DNA of the CDR3: TGCAGCGTTGTACTCGCGGGCTCCCAAGAGACCCAGTACTTC. Its protein is CSVVLAGSQETQYF.

This chain links TRBV11-3 with TRBJ1-1, with a possible D match to TRBD1 (5 bases). The length of the CDR3 is 15 residues. Between the trimmed V and J ends, which lost 1 base and 2 bases, there was a span of 11 bases. Germline CDR1 SGHNT, CDR2 YENEEA. CDR3 nucleotide sequence: TGTGCCAGCAGCTTAGGGGCGGGGGGTAACACTGAAGCTTTCTTT. It specifies CASSLGAGGNTEAFF.

This clone was seen a handful of times. The V gene is TRBV4-1, the J gene TRBJ2-1; 9 bases line up with TRBD2. The germline V gene has CDR1 MGHRA and CDR2 YSYEKL. J gave up 9 bases and V 6 bases, and 3 bases lay outside the gene matches. The CDR3 is 12 amino acids. CDR3 DNA: TGCGCCAGCAGGCGGGGGGGCGGTGAGCAGTTCTTC. This encodes CASRRGGGEQFF.